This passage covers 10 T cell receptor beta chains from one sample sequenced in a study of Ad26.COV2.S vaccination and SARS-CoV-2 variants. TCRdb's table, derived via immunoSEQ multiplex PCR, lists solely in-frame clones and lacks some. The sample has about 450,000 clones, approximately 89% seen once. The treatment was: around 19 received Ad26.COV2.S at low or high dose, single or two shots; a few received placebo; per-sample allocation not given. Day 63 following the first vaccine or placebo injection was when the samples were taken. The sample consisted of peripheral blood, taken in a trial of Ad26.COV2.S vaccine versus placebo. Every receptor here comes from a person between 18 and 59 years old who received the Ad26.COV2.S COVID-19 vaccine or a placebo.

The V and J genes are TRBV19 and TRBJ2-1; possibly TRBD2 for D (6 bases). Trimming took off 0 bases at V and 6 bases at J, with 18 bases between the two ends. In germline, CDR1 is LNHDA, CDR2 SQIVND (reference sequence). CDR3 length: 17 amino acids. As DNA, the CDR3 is TGTGCCAGTAGTATAGATGGTCGGGGCTTGGGAGGCAATGAGCAGTTCTTC. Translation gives CASSIDGRGLGGNEQFF.

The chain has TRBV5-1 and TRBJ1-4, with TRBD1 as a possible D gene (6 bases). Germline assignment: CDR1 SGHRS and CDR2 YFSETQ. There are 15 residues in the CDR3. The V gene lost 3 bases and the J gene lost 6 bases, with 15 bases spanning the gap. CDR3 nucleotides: TGCGCCAGCAGCTGGGGAGGGGGACTATATGAAAAACTGTTTTTT. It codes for CASSWGGGLYEKLFF.

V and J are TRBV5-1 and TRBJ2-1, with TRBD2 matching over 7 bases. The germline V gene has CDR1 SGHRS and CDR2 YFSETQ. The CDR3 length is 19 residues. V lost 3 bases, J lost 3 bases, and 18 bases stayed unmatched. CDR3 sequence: CASSSPGTTLRGVYNEQFF. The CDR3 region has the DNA TGCGCCAGCAGCTCCCCCGGGACTACATTACGCGGGGTCTACAATGAGCAGTTCTTC.

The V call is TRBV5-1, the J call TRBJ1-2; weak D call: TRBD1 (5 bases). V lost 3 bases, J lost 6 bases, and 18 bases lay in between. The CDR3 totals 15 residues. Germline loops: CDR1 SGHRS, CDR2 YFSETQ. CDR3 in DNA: TGCGCCAGCAGCTGGGGCCGGGGCCCTCGGGATGGCTACACCTTC. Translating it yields CASSWGRGPRDGYTF.

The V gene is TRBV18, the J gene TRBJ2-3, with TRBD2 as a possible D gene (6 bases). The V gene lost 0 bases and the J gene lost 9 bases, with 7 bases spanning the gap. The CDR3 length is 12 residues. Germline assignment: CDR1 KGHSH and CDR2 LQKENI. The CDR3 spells CASSPPAGTQYF. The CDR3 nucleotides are TGTGCCAGCTCACCACCGGCGGGGACGCAGTATTTT.

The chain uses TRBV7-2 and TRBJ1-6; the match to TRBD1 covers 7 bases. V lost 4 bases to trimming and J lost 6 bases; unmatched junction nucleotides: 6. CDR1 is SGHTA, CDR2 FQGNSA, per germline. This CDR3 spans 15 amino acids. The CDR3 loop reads CASSWGGTANSPLHF. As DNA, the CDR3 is TGTGCCAGCAGCTGGGGGGGGACAGCTAATTCACCCCTCCACTTT.

CDR3 bases: TGTGCCAGCAGTTGGGGATTGAAAGAATATGGCTACACCTTC. Its translation: CASSWGLKEYGYTF. The chain recombines TRBV9 with TRBJ1-2; D not certain. V dropped 5 bases and J dropped 5 bases, with 16 bases sitting between them. Per germline, CDR1 SGDLS and CDR2 YYNGEE. This CDR3 is built from 14 residues.

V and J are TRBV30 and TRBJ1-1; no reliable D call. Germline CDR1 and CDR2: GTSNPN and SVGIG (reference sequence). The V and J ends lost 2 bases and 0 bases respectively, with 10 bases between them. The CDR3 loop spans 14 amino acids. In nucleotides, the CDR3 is TGTGCCTGGAGTTTCCGGGGTTTGAACACTGAAGCTTTCTTT. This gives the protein CAWSFRGLNTEAFF.

CDR3: CASSPPVGEEAGELFF. The CDR3 coding sequence is TGTGCCAGCAGCCCCCCAGTTGGGGAAGAGGCCGGGGAGCTGTTTTTT. The chain links TRBV7-2 to TRBJ2-2; no clear D gene. V shed 5 bases and J shed 6 bases, with 19 bases lying between them. This CDR3 contains 16 residues. Looked up from germline, CDR1 is SGHTA and CDR2 is FQGNSA. Together with reference TRBV7-2 and TRBJ2-2, the CDR3 gives the full variable domain: GAGVSQSPSNKVTEKGKDVELRCDPISGHTALYWYRQSLGQGLEFLIYFQGNSAPDKSGLPSDRFSAERTGGSVSTLTIQRTQQEDSAVYLCASSPPVGEEAGELFFGEGSRLTVL.

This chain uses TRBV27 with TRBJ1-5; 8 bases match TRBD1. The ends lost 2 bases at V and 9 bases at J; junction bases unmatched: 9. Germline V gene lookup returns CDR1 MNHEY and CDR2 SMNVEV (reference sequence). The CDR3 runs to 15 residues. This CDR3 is CASSLRTGIGVPQHF. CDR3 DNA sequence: TGTGCCAGCAGTTTAAGGACAGGGATAGGTGTGCCCCAGCATTTT.